The TCR beta chain described here comes from a study of blood T cells in healthy people across ages. The V gene lost 1 base and the J gene lost 5 bases, with 8 bases spanning the gap. The length of the CDR3 is 14 residues. Germline V gives CDR1 LGHNA, CDR2 YNFKEQ. Alongside a J-beta primer mix, a sample-barcoded 5' primer served in a second PCR lasting roughly 7 to 12 cycles. Each CDR3 protein is one row after TCRdb ran MiXCR on the 5' RACE reads. The data show over a million distinct CDR3 sequences, approximately 25% seen once. Study results and caveats: Naive T cell percentage showed a strong correlation with the diversity of TCR beta. Any conclusive comparison of naive versus antigen-experienced cells was prevented by using unsorted PBMCs.

A remark on this clonotype: Its target is not known.

The data were also submitted as part of a second study, on T cells of mothers and their children. As reported in that work: Every mother supplied over 9 million TCR beta CDR3 reads and every child around 3 million. Regardless of relatedness, pairs show thymic selection shaping TCR recombination output in a similar manner.

The sample was blood. The TCR sequence derives from a girl aged 2 to 9 in good health. The rearrangement links TRBV4-2 to TRBJ2-2, with no clear D. CDR3 sequence reads: CASSQAEWTGELFF. The DNA of the CDR3 is TGTGCCAGCAGCCAAGCGGAATGGACCGGGGAGCTGTTTTTT.